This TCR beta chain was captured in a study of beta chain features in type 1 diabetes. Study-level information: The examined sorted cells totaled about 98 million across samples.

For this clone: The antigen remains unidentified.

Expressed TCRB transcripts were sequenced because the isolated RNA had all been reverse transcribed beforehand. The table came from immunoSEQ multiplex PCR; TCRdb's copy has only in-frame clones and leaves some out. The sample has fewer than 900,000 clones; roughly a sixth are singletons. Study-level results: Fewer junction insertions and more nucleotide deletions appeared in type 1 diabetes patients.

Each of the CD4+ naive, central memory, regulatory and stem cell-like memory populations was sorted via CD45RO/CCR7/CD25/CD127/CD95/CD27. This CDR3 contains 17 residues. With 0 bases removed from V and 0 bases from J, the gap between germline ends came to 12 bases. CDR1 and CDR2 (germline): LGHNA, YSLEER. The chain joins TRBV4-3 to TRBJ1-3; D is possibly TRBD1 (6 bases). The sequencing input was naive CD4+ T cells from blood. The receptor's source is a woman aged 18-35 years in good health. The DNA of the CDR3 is TGCGCCAGCAGCCAAGATTCTACAGGGAACTCTGGAAACACCATATATTTT. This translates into CASSQDSTGNSGNTIYF.